The 12 T cell receptor beta chains below all came from one sample that was sequenced in a study of blood T cells in healthy people across ages. Next came a second PCR, run for roughly 6 to 11 cycles, which used a sample-barcoded 5' primer along with a J-beta primer mix. Via MiXCR, TCRdb re-called the 5' RACE reads, giving one row per CDR3 protein. The sample carries over 600,000 distinct CDR3 sequences, roughly 56% recorded once. The sample was blood. These receptors were obtained from a man aged 35 to 55 in good health.

Concerning this clonotype: A junction boundary mismatches the germline segment, possibly from a read error. The gene calls are TRBV6-2 or TRBV6-3 and TRBJ2-4, with D possibly TRBD2 on 6 matching bases. CDR3 length: 16 amino acids. Germline V gives CDR1 MNHEY, CDR2 SVGEGT. The CDR3 spells CASSYSVAAPGNIQYF. In nucleotides, the CDR3 is TGTGCCAGTAGTTACTCGGTAGCGGCCCCTGGGAACATTCAGTACTTC.

This clonotype was seen only once. This chain links TRBV29-1 with TRBJ1-1, with D unresolved. This CDR3 has 12 residues. CDR1 and CDR2 (germline): SQVTM, ANQGSEA. V gave up 6 bases and J gave up 6 bases, with 14 bases separating them. In DNA form, the CDR3 reads TGCAGCGTCCCCACAGAGGGCTCTGAAGCTTTCTTT. As protein: CSVPTEGSEAFF.

The J gene is TRBJ2-3, the V gene TRBV30, with 10 bases aligning to TRBD2. The CDR3 is 17 amino acids. Germline V gene lookup returns CDR1 GTSNPN and CDR2 SVGIG (reference sequence). Germline trimming cut 2 bases from V and 2 bases from J; bases unmatched to any gene: 10. CDR3 bases: TGTGCCTGGAGTCGAAGGGGCACTAGCGGGGTCACAGATACGCAGTATTTT. Its translation: CAWSRRGTSGVTDTQYF.

This clonotype was observed a few times. The V and J genes are TRBV3-1 and TRBJ2-3; TRBD2 matches at 9 bases. CDR1 and CDR2 (germline): LGHDT, YNNKEL (reference sequence). V gave up 1 base and J gave up 10 bases; unmatched junction bases: 12. The CDR3 contains 16 residues. CDR3 loop: CASSQGTSENTRAQYF. The DNA for the CDR3 is TGTGCCAGCAGCCAAGGGACTAGCGAGAACACCCGAGCGCAGTATTTT.

The chain employs TRBV14 and TRBJ2-3, with a weak D call TRBD1 (5 bases). The length of the CDR3 is 15 residues. In germline, CDR1 is SGHDN, CDR2 FVKESK. Trimming removed 4 bases from V and 1 base from J, with 12 bases in between. CDR3 nucleotides: TGTGCCAGCAGCCCGGACAACATCCGCACAGATACGCAGTATTTT. The encoded protein is CASSPDNIRTDTQYF.

The chain carries TRBV19 and TRBJ2-3; perhaps TRBD1 as D (6 bases). Trimming stripped 4 bases from V and 0 bases from J, with 17 bases between. CDR3 size: 17 residues. CDR1 and CDR2 from the germline V gene are LNHDA and SQIVND (reference sequence). The CDR3 protein is CASSKTPTGSSTDTQYF. The CDR3 DNA follows: TGTGCCAGTAGTAAAACACCGACAGGTTCTAGCACAGATACGCAGTATTTT. The full variable domain, in which reference TRBV19 and TRBJ2-3 provide the parts outside the CDR3, is DGGITQSPKYLFRKEGQNVTLSCEQNLNHDAMYWYRQDPGQGLRLIYYSQIVNDFQKGDIAEGYSVSREKKESFPLTVTSAQKNPTAFYLCASSKTPTGSSTDTQYFGPGTRLTVL.

The V call is TRBV7-3, the J call TRBJ2-1; D tentatively fits TRBD1 or TRBD2 (6 bases each). This CDR3 contains 13 residues. Trimming shortened V by 5 bases and J by 11 bases, and 16 bases separated the two germline ends. Germline V gene sequence: CDR1 SGHTA, CDR2 FQGTGA. The DNA for the CDR3 is TGTGCCAGCAGCCCTGCCTTGGGGGGCAAGCAGTTCTTC. It specifies CASSPALGGKQFF.

As for this clonotype: Relative to the germline gene, one junction end is altered; a read error may explain this. The chain uses TRBV12-3 or TRBV12-4 and TRBJ2-1; no reliable D call. The CDR3 loop spans 12 amino acids. CDR3 sequence: CASSPPFNERFF. CDR3 nucleotides: TGTGCCAGCAGCCCGCCTTTCAATGAGCGGTTCTTC.

This clonotype occurred a few times. The V call is TRBV20-1, the J call TRBJ1-2, with D perhaps TRBD1 (5 bases). Trimming stripped 7 bases from V and 12 bases from J, with 21 bases between. Germline loops: CDR1 DFQATT, CDR2 SNEGSKA (reference sequence). The CDR3 is made up of 12 amino acids. The CDR3 is CSGGVGGEENTF. In nucleotides, the CDR3 is TGCAGTGGAGGGGTCGGGGGTGAAGAAAACACCTTC.

The chain has TRBV7-8 and TRBJ2-5; 16 bases agree with TRBD2. Germline V gene sequence: CDR1 SGHVS, CDR2 FQNEAQ. The junction had 8 bases not matched to a gene; V was cut back by 2 bases and J by 2 bases. The CDR3 consists of 19 residues. This chain's CDR3 is CASSLWRGLAGGDQETQYF. The DNA for the CDR3 is TGTGCCAGCAGCTTATGGCGGGGACTAGCGGGGGGGGATCAAGAGACCCAGTACTTC.

This clonotype was observed a few times. This chain joins TRBV20-1 and TRBJ2-5, with 11 positions matching TRBD2. Judging by the DNA end, TRBJ2-7 fits better; the J call may be wrong. CDR3 length: 16 amino acids. The germline CDR1 and CDR2 sequences are DFQATT and SNEGSKA (reference sequence). CDR3 in DNA: TGCAGTGCTAGCCCGACACTAGCGGGAGAAACCTACGAGCAGTACTTC. It yields the protein CSASPTLAGETYEQYF.

This chain links TRBV7-3 with TRBJ2-2; no clear D gene. V was clipped by 6 bases and J by 4 bases, with 9 bases between them. Germline CDR1 reads SGHTA; CDR2 reads FQGTGA. The CDR3 consists of 13 residues. This CDR3 reads CASSSGGTGELFF. The CDR3 DNA is TGTGCCAGCAGTTCAGGTGGCACCGGGGAGCTGTTTTTT.